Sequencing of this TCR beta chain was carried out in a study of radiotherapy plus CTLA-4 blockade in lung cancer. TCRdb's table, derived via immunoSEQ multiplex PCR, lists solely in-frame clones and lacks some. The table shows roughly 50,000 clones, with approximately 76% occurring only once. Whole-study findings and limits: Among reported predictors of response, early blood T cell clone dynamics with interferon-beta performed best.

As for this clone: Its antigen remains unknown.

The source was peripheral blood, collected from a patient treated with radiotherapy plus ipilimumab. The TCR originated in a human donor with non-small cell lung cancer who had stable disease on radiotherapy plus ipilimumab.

The CDR3, as DNA: TGTGCCAGCAGTTTGATACCCAATGAGCAGTTCTTC. Translating it yields CASSLIPNEQFF. The genes are TRBV6-5 and TRBJ2-1; D call uncertain. V was clipped by 4 bases and J by 6 bases, with 7 bases between them. The CDR3 loop spans 12 amino acids. The germline CDR1 and CDR2 sequences are MNHEY and SVGAGI.